One T cell receptor beta chain is described in this entry. No antigen is known for it. The V gene lost 2 bases and the J gene lost 3 bases, with 11 bases spanning the gap. Germline lookup yields CDR1 MNHNY and CDR2 SVGAGI (reference sequence). CDR3 length equals 15 residues. This sample is drawn from a study of cytomegalovirus exposure and HLA in healthy donors. Study context: In a previous analysis, 110 million or so unique TCR beta sequences were found from about 190 million T cells. Inside one of the first data releases sat some 85 million unique TCRs taken from HLA-typed donors.

The primer mix had 60 Vbeta and 13 Jbeta primers. This table comes from immunoSEQ multiplex PCR, and its TCRdb copy is limited to in-frame clones, with some not included. Of 100,000 to 130,000 clones in the sample, 73% were seen once. Notes on the study in general: Trimming of TCR beta V- and J-genes showed a link, identified in a later analysis, to a missense DCLRE1C variant. A few CMV-associated chains proved CMV antigen-specific in vitro.

The sequenced sample was PBMCs. The chain joins TRBV6-6 to TRBJ2-1; D possibly corresponds to TRBD1 (5 bases). This sequence originates from a man younger than 45 in good health and CMV-seronegative. This CDR3 is CASSYPGQGYNEQFF. In DNA form, the CDR3 reads TGTGCCAGCAGTTACCCCGGGCAGGGCTACAATGAGCAGTTCTTC.